This TCR beta chain appears in the sequencing data of a study of PD-1 blockade in classical Hodgkin lymphoma. General study results and limits: Newly diagnosed patients were said to have less baseline TCR diversity than healthy donors did.

The repertoire was sequenced with immunoSEQ multiplex PCR; TCRdb's copy has only in-frame clones and lacks some. The sample includes tens of thousands of clones, nearly 90% seen only once; the top ten take roughly 8.1%. Worth noting for this clone: Its antigen remains unknown.

As to time point: cycle 4 day 1 (C4D1), after around six weeks of nivolumab. Following autologous stem cell transplantation, relapse occurred in every patient, and exposure to brentuximab vedotin varied. CDR1 SGHVS and CDR2 FQNEAQ come from the germline V gene. The germline V and J ends were trimmed by 6 bases and 4 bases, with 10 bases remaining between them. The CDR3 spans 13 residues. The TCR comes from a human donor with classical Hodgkin lymphoma. This material consisted of peripheral blood mononuclear cells (PBMCs), taken before the fourth cycle of nivolumab. This rearrangement joins TRBV7-8 to TRBJ1-5; D is unresolved. CDR3 in DNA: TGTGCCAGCAGTAGTATCCCTAATCAGCCCCAGCATTTT. As protein: CASSSIPNQPQHF. The variable domain in full, with the rest retrieved from reference TRBV7-8 and TRBJ1-5, is GAGVSQSPRYKVAKRGQDVALRCDPISGHVSLFWYQQALGQGPEFLTYFQNEAQLDKSGLPSDRFFAERPEGSVSTLKIQRTQQEDSAVYLCASSSIPNQPQHFGDGTRLSIL.